This T cell receptor beta chain was obtained from a study of PD-1 blockade in classical Hodgkin lymphoma. Notes on the study in general: Diversity in CD4+ TCRs, unlike that measured in CD8+ TCRs, had risen significantly by C4D1. For complete responders, baseline diversity was comparable to that of newly diagnosed patients. When nivolumab was started under 1 year after ASCT, patients were excluded.

Each and every patient relapsed after autologous stem cell transplantation, and patients got differing brentuximab vedotin exposure. The protocol was immunoSEQ multiplex PCR, while the TCRdb copy is restricted to in-frame clones and leaves out a portion. This table has roughly 24,000 clones, roughly 80% appearing once. A word on this clone: Its antigen is not known.

V was clipped by 2 bases and J by 7 bases, with 15 bases between them. The germline CDR1 and CDR2 sequences are SGHRS and YFSETQ. This CDR3 contains 14 residues. The chain links TRBV5-1 to TRBJ2-5; D could derive from TRBD1 or TRBD2 (5 bases each). The input for sequencing was peripheral blood mononuclear cells (PBMCs), taken before the second cycle of nivolumab. This clonotype originated in a human donor with classical Hodgkin lymphoma. The DNA of the CDR3 is TGCGCCAGCAGCTTTTTACCGGGGCCTGGGACCCAGTACTTC. This gives the protein CASSFLPGPGTQYF.